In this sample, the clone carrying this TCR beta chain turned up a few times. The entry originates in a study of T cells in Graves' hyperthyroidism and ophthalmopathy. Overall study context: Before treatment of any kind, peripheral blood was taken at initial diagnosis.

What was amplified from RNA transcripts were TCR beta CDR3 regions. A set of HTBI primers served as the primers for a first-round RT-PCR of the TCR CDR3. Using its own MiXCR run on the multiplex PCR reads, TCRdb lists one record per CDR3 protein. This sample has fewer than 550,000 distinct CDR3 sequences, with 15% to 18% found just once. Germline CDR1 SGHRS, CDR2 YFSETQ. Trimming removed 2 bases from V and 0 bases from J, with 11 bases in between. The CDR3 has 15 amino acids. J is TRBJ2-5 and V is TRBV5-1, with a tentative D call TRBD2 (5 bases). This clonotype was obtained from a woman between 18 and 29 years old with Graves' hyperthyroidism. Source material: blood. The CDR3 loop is CASSFGRGYQETQYF. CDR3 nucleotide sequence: TGCGCCAGCAGCTTTGGGAGAGGGTACCAAGAGACCCAGTACTTC.